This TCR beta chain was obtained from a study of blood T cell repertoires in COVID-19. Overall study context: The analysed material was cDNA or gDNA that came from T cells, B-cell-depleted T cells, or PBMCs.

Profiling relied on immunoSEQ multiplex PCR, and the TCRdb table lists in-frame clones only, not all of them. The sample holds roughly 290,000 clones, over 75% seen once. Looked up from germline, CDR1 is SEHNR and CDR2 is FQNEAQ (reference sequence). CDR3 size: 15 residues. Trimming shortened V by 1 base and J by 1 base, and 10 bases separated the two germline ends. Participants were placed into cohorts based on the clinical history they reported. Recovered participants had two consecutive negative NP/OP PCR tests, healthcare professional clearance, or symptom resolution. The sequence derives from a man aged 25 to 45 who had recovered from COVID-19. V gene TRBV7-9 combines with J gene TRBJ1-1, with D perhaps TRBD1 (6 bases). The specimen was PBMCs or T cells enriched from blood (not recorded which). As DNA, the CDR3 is TGTGCCAGCAGCTTAGAGGGACAACCGAACACTGAAGCTTTCTTT. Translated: CASSLEGQPNTEAFF.